The 20 T cell receptor beta chains given below trace back to one sample, sequenced in a study of tumor-infiltrating lymphocytes in primary liver carcinoma. The roughly 17-31 mg bulk tissue piece was not sorted before simultaneous RNA and DNA extraction. The input was about 500 ng total RNA; TCR beta cDNA was made from it with a constant-region primer. A slightly modified ARM-PCR protocol with three nested multiplex PCR rounds produced these TCR beta libraries. In the first two PCR rounds, TRBV1-TRBV30 forward primers were paired with a C-beta reverse primer, and each round lasted roughly 10 cycles. MiXCR, applied by TCRdb to the multiplex PCR reads, yields one record per CDR3 protein. Among some 100,000 distinct CDR3 sequences listed, more than 65% were seen once. The sequencing sample was made of liver tumor tissue from sampling region 2. Subset defined: tumor region T2, inferior pole. These receptors originate from a woman aged 60-75 years with primary liver carcinoma and hepatitis B virus infection.

Turning to this clonotype: A read error may explain this, as a much larger clone is one base away. The V gene is TRBV28, the J gene TRBJ2-7, with unresolved D. CDR3 length equals 10 residues. Looked up from germline, CDR1 is MDHEN and CDR2 is SYDVKM. CDR3 nucleotide sequence: TGTGCCAGCAGTTGGTACGAGCAGAACTTC. This sequence encodes CASSWYEQNF.

In the case of this clonotype: This sequence may be a read error, since a much larger clone differs from it by one base. The CDR3 DNA is TGCGCCAGCAGTGACTGGGTAGCGCCGGGAACTGAAGCTTTCTTT. Amino acid sequence: CASSDWVAPGTEAFF. This rearrangement joins TRBV10-2 to TRBJ1-1; D is uncertain. CDR3 length: 15 residues. The ends were cut back, 3 bases at V and 5 bases at J, with 16 bases in the middle. Germline V gives CDR1 WSHSY, CDR2 SAAADI.

This rearrangement joins TRBV2 to TRBJ2-7; D call uncertain. Trimming shortened V by 3 bases and J by 6 bases, and 18 bases separated the two germline ends. The CDR3 runs to 15 residues. The germline CDR1 and CDR2 sequences are SNHLY and FYNNEI. The CDR3 DNA is TGTGCCAGCAGTGAGGCGAGACTGGAATCGAGCGAGCAGTACTTC. Protein: CASSEARLESSEQYF.

Comments on this clonotype: The CDR3 ends on some other residue instead of the conserved phenylalanine or tryptophan, so this is likely a read error. The chain uses TRBV5-4 and TRBJ2-5, with 12 nucleotides matching TRBD2. Germline assignment: CDR1 SGHNT and CDR2 YYREEE (reference sequence). The CDR3 is 15 residues long. CDR3 residues: CANSFGTSGQEAQYV. In nucleotides, the CDR3 is TGTGCCAACAGCTTCGGGACTAGCGGGCAAGAGGCCCAGTACGTC.

This clonotype has at least ten counts. This chain connects TRBV10-3 to TRBJ2-3, with TRBD2 as a possible D gene (5 bases). CDR3 length: 14 residues. V lost 0 bases and J lost 4, with 8 bases in between. In germline, CDR1 is ENHRY, CDR2 SYGVKD. The CDR3 protein is CAISESPSPDTQYF. The CDR3 nucleotides are TGTGCCATCAGTGAGTCCCCTAGCCCAGATACGCAGTATTTT.

The V and J genes are TRBV4-1 and TRBJ1-1; D remains ambiguous. CDR3 length equals 16 residues. Between the trimmed V and J ends, which lost 2 bases and 0 bases, there was a span of 13 bases. Germline CDR1 reads MGHRA; CDR2 reads YSYEKL. The CDR3 reads CASSQNRRSLNTEAFF. In nucleotides, the CDR3 is TGCGCCAGCAGCCAAAATCGCAGGTCCCTGAACACTGAAGCTTTCTTT.

On this clonotype itself: The junction departs from the called germline gene at one end, perhaps through a read error. J is TRBJ1-1 and V is TRBV6-2 or TRBV6-3; unclear D gene. Looked up from germline, CDR1 is MNHEY and CDR2 is SVGEGT. The CDR3 is 12 amino acids. CDR3: CTSSYDNTEAFF. Here the CDR3 DNA reads TGTACCAGCAGTTACGACAACACTGAAGCTTTCTTT.

This clonotype has at least ten counts. The rearrangement uses TRBV7-9 and TRBJ2-1; tentative D call: TRBD1 (5 bases). Germline CDR1 reads SEHNR; CDR2 reads FQNEAQ (reference sequence). The CDR3 consists of 17 residues. V lost 1 base and J lost 0, with 13 bases in between. The CDR3 here is CASSLGRQLSSYNEQFF. CDR3 nucleotide sequence: TGTGCCAGCAGCTTAGGTAGACAGCTCAGCTCCTACAATGAGCAGTTCTTC. The full variable domain, completed using reference TRBV7-9 and TRBJ2-1, is DTGVSQNPRHKITKRGQNVTFRCDPISEHNRLYWYRQTLGQGPEFLTYFQNEAQLEKSRLLSDRFSAERPKGSFSTLEIQRTEQGDSAMYLCASSLGRQLSSYNEQFFGPGTRLTVL.

The sample holds many counts of this clonotype. This rearrangement joins TRBV6-5 to TRBJ2-5, with 7 bases identical to TRBD1. Germline loops: CDR1 MNHEY, CDR2 SVGAGI. The ends lost 2 bases at V and 0 bases at J; junction bases unmatched: 6. This CDR3 contains 16 residues. CDR3: CASSYHPRGNQETQYF. CDR3 bases: TGTGCCAGCAGTTACCATCCCAGGGGGAACCAAGAGACCCAGTACTTC.

Regarding this clonotype: With a much larger clone just one base away, this may be a read error. The J gene is TRBJ2-2, the V gene TRBV6-4, with D unresolved. Germline CDR1 and CDR2: MRHNA and SNTAGT. The germline V and J ends were trimmed by 6 bases and 7 bases, with 18 bases remaining between them. The length of the CDR3 is 15 residues. CDR3 sequence reads: CASSASVLGSGELFF. The CDR3 DNA reads as TGTGCCAGCAGCGCCAGCGTCCTTGGTAGCGGGGAGCTGTTTTTT.

V gene TRBV12-3 or TRBV12-4 combines with J gene TRBJ2-1; D is unresolved. Trimming cost V 6 bases and J 0 bases, with 18 bases left between them. The CDR3 extends over 17 amino acids. This CDR3 reads CASRDEMWTASYNEQFF. CDR3 DNA sequence: TGTGCCAGCAGAGATGAGATGTGGACGGCCTCCTACAATGAGCAGTTCTTC.

The chain employs TRBV28 and TRBJ2-1, with 13 bases identical to TRBD2. Germline lookup yields CDR1 MDHEN and CDR2 SYDVKM. This CDR3 has 17 residues. V was pared by 11 bases and J by 0 bases, with 10 bases of the junction left unmatched. Here the CDR3 DNA reads TGTGCCTGCGGACAGACTAGCGGGGGGACCTCCTACAATGAGCAGTTCTTC. Protein product: CACGQTSGGTSYNEQFF.

This clonotype came up many times. V is TRBV6-1 and J is TRBJ2-2, with TRBD2 as a possible D gene (6 bases). V gave up 7 bases and J gave up 2 bases, with 14 bases separating them. The V gene's germline CDR1 is MNHNS and CDR2 SASEGT. There are 15 residues in the CDR3. The CDR3 DNA reads TGTGCCAGCATCCCGGGACTCCCCAACACCGGGGAGCTGTTTTTT. Protein: CASIPGLPNTGELFF.

As for this clonotype: Given a much more abundant clone one base away, this may be a read error. V gene TRBV12-3 or TRBV12-4 combines with J gene TRBJ2-1; D ambiguous. Trimming removed 3 bases from V and 6 bases from J, with 12 bases in between. The CDR3 extends over 14 amino acids. CDR3 protein: CASSLCSASNEQFF. The DNA of the CDR3 is TGTGCCAGCAGTTTGTGTTCGGCATCCAATGAGCAGTTCTTC.

This clonotype was counted many times. The rearrangement links TRBV6-5 to TRBJ2-1; maybe TRBD2 (6 bases). V lost 6 bases and J 4 bases, leaving 10 bases between the germline ends. Germline values: CDR1 MNHEY, CDR2 SVGAGI. The CDR3 totals 13 residues. The chain's CDR3 is CASSRSGYNEQFF. In DNA form, the CDR3 reads TGTGCCAGCAGCCGAAGCGGGTACAATGAGCAGTTCTTC.

To note about this clonotype: Given the absence of the conserved phenylalanine or tryptophan at the CDR3 end, a read error is likely. The chain links TRBV4-2 to TRBJ1-1; D is undetermined. The CDR3 runs to 15 residues. V was clipped by 8 bases and J by 7 bases, with 23 bases between them. Germline V gene data show CDR1 as LGHNA and CDR2 as YNFKEQ. The CDR3 DNA reads TGTGCCAGCCGCATCGATCCGGGGAATGCTGGTGAAGCTTTCATT. Translating it yields CASRIDPGNAGEAFI.

This clonotype appeared many times. The chain combines TRBV12-3 or TRBV12-4 with TRBJ2-1; 12 bases match TRBD1. J lost 10 bases, V lost 8 bases, and 9 bases had no gene match. The CDR3 consists of 14 residues. The CDR3 reads CASSPGQGAREQFF. CDR3 coding DNA: TGTGCCAGCTCACCGGGACAGGGGGCGCGAGAGCAGTTCTTC.

Regarding this clonotype: A much more abundant neighbour one base away suggests this may be a read error. The rearrangement uses TRBV28 and TRBJ1-1; the match to TRBD1 covers 9 bases. The length of the CDR3 is 14 residues. CDR1 is MDHEN, CDR2 SYDVKM, per germline. CDR3 nucleotides: TGTGTCAGCAGTTTAGAGACAGGGGGCACTGAAGCTTTCTTT. As protein: CVSSLETGGTEAFF.

The V gene is TRBV6-5, the J gene TRBJ2-5, with a possible D match to TRBD2 (7 bases). The CDR3 extends over 13 amino acids. Germline lookup yields CDR1 MNHEY and CDR2 SVGAGI. Trimming removed 7 bases at V and 7 bases at J, with 16 bases between. CDR3 residues: CASKIGGEGTQYF. The CDR3 DNA is TGTGCCAGCAAGATAGGGGGGGAGGGGACCCAGTACTTC.

With regard to this clonotype: The junction departs from germline at one end; a sequencing error may be responsible. The V call is TRBV11-2, the J call TRBJ2-1, with 8 bases lining up with TRBD2. Germline V gene data show CDR1 as SGHAT and CDR2 as FQNNGV. This CDR3 is built from 15 residues. The CDR3 sequence is CASNWASGFNNEQFF. The CDR3 DNA reads as TGTGCAAGCAACTGGGCTAGCGGGTTTAACAACGAGCAGTTCTTC.